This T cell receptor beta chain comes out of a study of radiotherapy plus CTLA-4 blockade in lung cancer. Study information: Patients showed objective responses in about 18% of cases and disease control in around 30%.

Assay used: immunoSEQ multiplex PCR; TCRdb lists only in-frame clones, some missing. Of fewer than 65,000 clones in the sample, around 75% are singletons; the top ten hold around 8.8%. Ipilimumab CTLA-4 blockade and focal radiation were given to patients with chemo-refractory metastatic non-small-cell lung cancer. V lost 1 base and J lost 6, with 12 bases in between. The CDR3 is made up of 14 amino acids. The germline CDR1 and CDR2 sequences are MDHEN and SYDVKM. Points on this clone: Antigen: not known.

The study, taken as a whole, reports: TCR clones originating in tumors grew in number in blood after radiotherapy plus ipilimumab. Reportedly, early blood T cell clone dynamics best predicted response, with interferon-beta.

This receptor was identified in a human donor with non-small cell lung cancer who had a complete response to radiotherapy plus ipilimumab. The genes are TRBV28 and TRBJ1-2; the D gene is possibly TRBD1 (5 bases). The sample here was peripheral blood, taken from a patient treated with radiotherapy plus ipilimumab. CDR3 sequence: CASSLSFPGDGYTF. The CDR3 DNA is TGTGCCAGCAGTTTATCCTTTCCGGGGGATGGCTACACCTTC.